This T cell receptor (beta chain) came from a study of neurological immune-mediated disorders (dated by TCRdb to about 2019). For the study in its entirety: Peripheral blood TCR-beta repertoires from HTLV-I-associated myelopathy (HAM/TSP) patients, multiple sclerosis patients and healthy controls were compared by UMI-based sequencing. Of the approximately 66 subjects in the cohort, about 14 were HAM/TSP patients, approximately 34 were multiple sclerosis patients, and around 20 were healthy controls. Technical triplicate libraries were sequenced so that the variability in frequency of each individual clone could be precisely calculated. The approximately 110 TCR-beta libraries included longitudinal samples, technical triplicates and paired sorted CD4+ and CD8+ T-cell subsets alongside PBMC samples. The paper as a whole reports these results and caveats: No identical CDR3 amino acid sequences were found to be shared among expanded clones across subjects, suggesting that TCR-beta repertoires were private in all groups. TCR clonal expansion was highest in HAM/TSP patients and lowest in MS patients, with MS patients falling below even healthy controls.

To synthesize cDNA, template-switch 5'RACE was performed with a primer carrying a 10-nucleotide random unique molecular identifier so that each TCR transcript was tagged. Every sequencing run covered 15-18 subjects and yielded more than 180 million TCR-beta sequences. The RNeasy kit was used to extract total RNA. Using the KAPA Real-time Library Amplification kit, TCR-beta VDJ regions were amplified with primers for the TCR constant region and the 5'RACE anchor. A first PCR added sample indexes and Illumina adaptors, after which a second PCR increased the library yield. After Ampure bead purification, the TCR product of roughly 650 bp was size-selected on a 2% E-gel SizeSelection system. Library quality was checked on a Bioanalyzer, concentration was measured with Qubit, and libraries were quantified with the Kapa Library Quantification kit before pooling. An Illumina HiSeq 2500 sequenced the libraries paired-end 2 x 150 bp. To increase sequence diversity, about 25-30% phiX was spiked into each library pool. The published analysis was carried out like this. The UMI-based MiGEC pipeline processed quality-filtered reads and removed over 75% of raw TCR sequences during error correction. IMGT germline references were used for alignment of VDJ genes, and clonotypes were defined by a unique CDR3 amino acid sequence together with V-J genes. Clonal expansion, Shannon diversity and CDR3 relatedness (CalcPairwiseDistances, ClusterSamples) were evaluated with VDJtools, and phylogenetic trees were built with CLCbio workbench. Using coefficient-of-variation modelling across technical triplicates, the study counted a clone as expanded if it had at least 8 unique UMIs. The raw public data were reprocessed by TCRdb itself: fastp quality trimming at Q25, MiXCR clonotype calling, in-frame beta chains only. A single entry per CDR3 protein holds the most common genes and DNA from its merged rows. The V and J calls here are based on TCRdb, not the publication. The sample contains roughly 25,000 distinct CDR3 sequences, about 12% of them found a single time. Together, the top ten hold 5.5% of the sample.

The sample's time point, from its label and the paper: technical triplicate 1. For the sorted-subset TCR libraries, the starting material was 850,000 to 1,000,000 sorted CD4+ or CD8+ T cells. Peripheral blood was subjected to Ficoll-Hypaque density gradient centrifugation to isolate PBMCs, which were then cryopreserved in liquid nitrogen. Paired sorted CD4+ and CD8+ subsets came from healthy controls, HAM/TSP patients and MS patients. V is cut by 0 bases and J by 10 bases, and the space between the germline ends is 13 bases. CDR1 and CDR2 (DFQATT, SNEGSKA) derive from the germline V gene (reference sequence). Spanning cysteine to phenylalanine, the CDR3 consists of 14 amino acids. Left in the record is the CDR3 DNA by itself, 42 bases read in frame from the first base. In this sample, this clonotype turned up many times. Its recognized antigen is unknown. Per-base qualities were not stored, and no clone one base away is much larger.

Rearrangement joined TRBV20-1 to TRBJ1-6, and perhaps TRBD1 as D gene, on 5 matching bases. The source material was CD4+ T cells from blood. This TCR was sampled from a female donor with HTLV-1-associated myelopathy (HAM/TSP). This receptor carries the CDR3 CSARDQGLESPLHF. At the DNA level, the sequence is TGCAGTGCTAGAGATCAGGGATTGGAATCACCCCTCCACTTT.